The source of this T cell receptor beta chain is a study of T cells in Graves' hyperthyroidism and ophthalmopathy. Recently diagnosed hyperthyroidism of less than 2 months' duration affected patients aged 18 to 65. V was shortened by 0 bases and J by 6 bases, with 9 bases between the two germline ends. The CDR3 loop spans 14 amino acids. Germline V lookup: CDR1 SGDLS, CDR2 YYNGEE. Amplification of TCR beta CDR3 regions was performed using RNA transcripts as template. A set of HTBI primers served as the primers for a first-round RT-PCR of the TCR CDR3. TCRdb analysed the multiplex PCR reads with MiXCR anew, one entry per CDR3 protein. The table includes approximately 360,000 distinct CDR3 sequences, roughly 25% detected once.

This sequence originates from a man aged 50 to 60 with Graves' hyperthyroidism. The genes are TRBV9 and TRBJ2-2, with D hard to call. The source material was blood. The DNA for the CDR3 is TGTGCCAGCAGCGTAGTCGAGACGCCCGGGGAGCTGTTTTTT. Translation gives CASSVVETPGELFF.